This T cell receptor beta chain was observed in a study of blood T cell repertoires in COVID-19. Some clones are missing from TCRdb's copy, which holds only in-frame ones; the method was immunoSEQ multiplex PCR. The sample has some 190,000 clones; over 70% are singletons. Trimming pared 0 bases from V and 7 bases from J, leaving 16 bases between. This CDR3 is built from 16 residues. CDR1 is MNHNY and CDR2 is SVGAGI in the germline V gene (reference sequence). Sequencing was carried out using PBMCs or T cells enriched from blood (not recorded which). This chain joins TRBV6-6 and TRBJ1-3, with D maybe TRBD1 (5 bases). The TCR originated in a man between 60 and 75 years old who had been exposed to COVID-19. The CDR3 loop reads CASSYSGTARGNTIYF. The CDR3 nucleotides read TGTGCCAGCAGTTACTCGGGGACGGCTCGGGGGAACACCATATATTTT.